Listed below are T cell receptor beta chains from one sample, sequenced in a study of identical twins. TCRdb analysed the 5' RACE reads with MiXCR anew, one entry per CDR3 protein. The table lists more than 400,000 distinct CDR3 sequences, roughly 15% of them singletons. The same sample was also used in a study of yellow fever vaccine responses in identical twins.

Sequences were obtained from CD4+ T cells sorted from blood. Source of these receptors: a woman under 30 in good health. CDR3s include the opening cysteine and the closing phenylalanine or tryptophan. A D gene is named only where the DNA matches it firmly. Size tells how often a clone was seen (once, few, many) or the class of an expanded clone, and some rows leave it out.

j_call	d_call	v_call	clone_size	cdr3_nt	cdr3_aa
TRBJ2-7	.	TRBV5-1	.	TGCGCCAGCAGCTTGAGTGGACACCCACTAGAGCAGTACTTC	CASSLSGHPLEQYF
TRBJ1-5	.	TRBV28	few	TGTGCCAGCAGTTTCGCGACCGGGACCTATCAGCCCCAGCATTTT	CASSFATGTYQPQHF
TRBJ2-3	.	TRBV20-1	many	TGCAGTGCTATCTCTGGTTTGGGACTCGGCCACACAGATACGCAGTATTTT	CSAISGLGLGHTDTQYF
TRBJ2-1	TRBD2	TRBV10-2	.	TGCGCCAGTATTAGCGGGAGGGCCAATGAGCAGTTCTTC	CASISGRANEQFF
TRBJ1-2	.	TRBV29-1	.	TGCAGCGCCCTTTGGCACGATTATGGCTACACCTTC	CSALWHDYGYTF
TRBJ2-1	TRBD1	TRBV2	few	TGTGCCAGCAACCGAGACAGGGGGTTCTACAATGAGCAGTTCTTC	CASNRDRGFYNEQFF
TRBJ2-4	TRBD2	TRBV6-7	few	TGTGCCAGCAGTTACTCGCGGCCGGCGGGAGCGGACGGAGCCAAAAACATTCAGTACTTC	CASSYSRPAGADGAKNIQYF
TRBJ2-1	.	TRBV19	.	TGTGCCAGTAGTCCAGGGGGGCATGAGCAGTTCTTC	CASSPGGHEQFF
TRBJ2-7	TRBD2	TRBV12-3/TRBV12-4	.	TGTGCCAGCAGTTTAGCCATGGGACTAGCGGGAAGCTCCTACGAGCAGTACTTC	CASSLAMGLAGSSYEQYF
TRBJ2-7	.	TRBV10-1	few	TGCGCCAGCAGTGAGGGTCAGGGGTTGTACGAGCAGTACTTC	CASSEGQGLYEQYF
TRBJ2-7	.	TRBV24-1	.	TGTGCCACCAGTGATTTCGACAGGGACTACTACGAGCAGTACTTC	CATSDFDRDYYEQYF
TRBJ2-2	TRBD1	TRBV5-1	few	TGCGCCAGCAGCCCCGGGACAGGGGGCGCCCGCGGCACCGGGGAGCTGTTTTTT	CASSPGTGGARGTGELFF
TRBJ2-1	TRBD2	TRBV27	.	TGTGCCAGCAGTTTGAGGGTAGCGGGAGGGCCGACTGAGCAGTTCTTC	CASSLRVAGGPTEQFF
TRBJ1-1	.	TRBV12-3/TRBV12-4	.	TGTGCCAGCAGTTTGAGATATGACACTGAAGCTTTCTTT	CASSLRYDTEAFF
TRBJ2-2	.	TRBV12-3/TRBV12-4	many	TGTGCCAGCAGCGGTGGTCCCGCCGGGGAGCTGTTTTTT	CASSGGPAGELFF
TRBJ1-1	TRBD1	TRBV28	few	TGTGCCAGCAGTTTATGGACAGGGGGCCCCGGGAACACTGAAGCTTTCTTT	CASSLWTGGPGNTEAFF
TRBJ2-1	.	TRBV12-3/TRBV12-4	.	TGTGCCAGCAGTTTCGCGGACAGTAAGCAGTTCTTC	CASSFADSKQFF
TRBJ1-5	.	TRBV20-1	few	TGCAGTGCTATGTCGGGGGCCGAGAGCAATCAGCCCCAGCATTTT	CSAMSGAESNQPQHF
TRBJ2-3	.	TRBV4-2	few	TGTGCCAGCAGCCAAGAATGGACAGATACGCAGTATTTT	CASSQEWTDTQYF
TRBJ2-1	TRBD2	TRBV11-2	few	TGTGCCAGCAGCCCCCGCGGGACTAGAATTGGTGAGCAGTTCTTC	CASSPRGTRIGEQFF
TRBJ2-1	TRBD2	TRBV14	few	TGTGCCAGCAGCCAAGAAGCCCAACGGGGGGTCGATGAGCAGTTCTTC	CASSQEAQRGVDEQFF
TRBJ2-1	TRBD2	TRBV5-5	.	TGTGCCAGCAGCTTCATAGCGGGAGGGCGAGGGGGCAATGAGCAGTTCTTC	CASSFIAGGRGGNEQFF
TRBJ2-7	TRBD1	TRBV18	.	TGTGCCAGCTCACCACAGGGACAGAGCTACGAGCAGTACTTC	CASSPQGQSYEQYF
TRBJ1-6	.	TRBV3-1	.	TGTGCCAGCAGCCAAGCCAGGGTTTCACCCCTCCACTTT	CASSQARVSPLHF
TRBJ2-5	.	TRBV12-3/TRBV12-4	many	TGTGCCAGCAGTTTGTACAGGGAGACCCAGTACTTC	CASSLYRETQYF
TRBJ2-2	.	TRBV24-1	.	TGTGCCACCACCGCAGGGGGGCAGGGAAATACCGGGGAGCTGTTTTTT	CATTAGGQGNTGELFF
TRBJ2-3	.	TRBV29-1	few	TGCAGCGTTGACGAAGGAAGTGGCACAGATACGCAGTATTTT	CSVDEGSGTDTQYF
TRBJ1-6	.	TRBV6-1	.	TGTGCCAGCAGTGCCGACCCGGGGAGGAGTTCACCCCTCCACTTT	CASSADPGRSSPLHF
TRBJ2-5	.	TRBV7-7	once	TGTGCCAGCAGCTTAGGGGCAGGGAGTGAGACCCAGTACTTC	CASSLGAGSETQYF
TRBJ2-5	.	TRBV27	.	TGTGCCAGCAGTTTAGGGCAGGGAAACAAAGAGACCCAGTACTTC	CASSLGQGNKETQYF
TRBJ1-1	.	TRBV10-3	.	TGTGCCATCCAGTGGGGGATGAACACTGAAGCTTTCTTT	CAIQWGMNTEAFF
TRBJ2-1	TRBD1	TRBV11-2	.	TGTGCCAGCAGCTTAGAGACAGGGGGCATAACCTACAATGAGCAGTTCTTC	CASSLETGGITYNEQFF
TRBJ2-7	.	TRBV27	.	TGTGCCAGCAGCCGGACCCGTTCCTACGAGCAGTACTTC	CASSRTRSYEQYF
TRBJ2-3	.	TRBV29-1	few	TGCAGCGTTGGGAGCGGCACAGATACGCAGTATTTT	CSVGSGTDTQYF
TRBJ2-1	TRBD2	TRBV7-8	few	TGTGCCAGCAGCTCCGCAGCGGGAGGAACATACAATGAGCAGTTCTTC	CASSSAAGGTYNEQFF
TRBJ2-1	.	TRBV29-1	.	TGCAGCGTTCTGAAAGCCACGCCGGTCAATGAGCAGTTCTTC	CSVLKATPVNEQFF
TRBJ2-3	.	TRBV11-2	.	TGTGCCAGCAGCCTTAGTTACGGTACTAACGCAGATACGCAGTATTTT	CASSLSYGTNADTQYF
TRBJ2-5	.	TRBV27	few	TGTGCCAGCAGTCCAACAGAATATTACCAAGAGACCCAGTACTTC	CASSPTEYYQETQYF
TRBJ1-3	.	TRBV24-1	many	TGTGCCACCAGTGGGTCAGGAGATGGAAACACCATATATTTT	CATSGSGDGNTIYF
TRBJ2-1	TRBD2	TRBV27	few	TGTGCCAGCACTATCCCGGGACTAGGTAATGAGCAGTTCTTC	CASTIPGLGNEQFF
TRBJ2-5	.	TRBV7-2	few	TGTGCCAGCAGCTTAGTAGGGGTTTGGGAGACCCAGTACTTC	CASSLVGVWETQYF
TRBJ2-2	TRBD1	TRBV20-1	.	TGCAGTGCTAGAGATAAGACAGGGTTTAACACCGGGGAGCTGTTTTTT	CSARDKTGFNTGELFF
TRBJ1-4	.	TRBV14	.	TGTGCCAGCAGCCATATCCTGGGGGCGCGTGAAAAACTGTTTTTT	CASSHILGAREKLFF
TRBJ2-1	.	TRBV20-1	many	TGCAGTGCTAAGGAGAGAGGTAGTTACAATGAGCAGTTCTTC	CSAKERGSYNEQFF
TRBJ1-5	.	TRBV27	few	TGTGCCAGCAGGGCAGGTGTCAATCAGCCCCAGCATTTT	CASRAGVNQPQHF
TRBJ2-3	.	TRBV29-1	many	TGCAGCGTTGACAGGGACATCACAGATACGCAGTATTTT	CSVDRDITDTQYF
TRBJ1-1	.	TRBV5-6	.	TGTGCCAGCAGCTTGGTGGGTGGACAGCCGAACACTGAAGCTTTCTTT	CASSLVGGQPNTEAFF
TRBJ2-1	.	TRBV14	few	TGTGCCAGCAGCGATTGGGCCGAAATGACACACAATGAGCAGTTCTTC	CASSDWAEMTHNEQFF
TRBJ2-5	.	TRBV28	.	TGTGCCAGCAGTCCACCCGCACAGGGCAGGGGAGAGACCCAGTACTTC	CASSPPAQGRGETQYF
TRBJ2-2	.	TRBV20-1	.	TGCAGTGCTAGGGGGACGGTTAACACCGGGGAGCTGTTTTTT	CSARGTVNTGELFF
TRBJ2-3	.	TRBV5-1	.	TGCGCCAGCAGGGCCAGGGTTGGCCCCCGCACAGATACGCAGTATTTT	CASRARVGPRTDTQYF
TRBJ1-6	TRBD1	TRBV7-9	.	TGTGCCAGCAGCCGGGACAGGGATAATTCACCCCTCCACTTT	CASSRDRDNSPLHF
TRBJ2-1	.	TRBV12-3/TRBV12-4	many	TGTGCCAGCAGTTTTAGGGGTGAGCAGTTCTTC	CASSFRGEQFF
TRBJ2-2	TRBD2	TRBV12-3/TRBV12-4	many	TGTGCCAGCAGTTTGGTAGCGGGATATCCAAGGGAGCTGTTTTTT	CASSLVAGYPRELFF
TRBJ2-3	TRBD1	TRBV5-1	few	TGCGCCAGCAGCTTGATTCGGCAGGGGGTCCCTTACACAGATACGCAGTATTTT	CASSLIRQGVPYTDTQYF